This passage covers 5 T cell receptor beta chains from one sample sequenced in a study of blood T cells in healthy people across ages. The authors ran a second PCR of about 6 to 12 cycles using a sample-barcoded 5' primer and a J-beta primer mix. TCRdb analysed the 5' RACE reads with MiXCR anew, one entry per CDR3 protein. The data contain over 600,000 distinct CDR3 sequences, about 43% of them singletons. The sequenced sample was blood. These receptors came from an elderly man in good health.

CDR3 nucleotide sequence: TGTGCCAGCAGTGAAGCGCGGGTTTTCGAGCAGTACTTC. Residues: CASSEARVFEQYF. The chain joins TRBV6-1 to TRBJ2-7; the D gene is possibly TRBD2 (5 bases). The CDR3 is 13 amino acids. Looked up from germline, CDR1 is MNHNS and CDR2 is SASEGT. V was cut by 0 bases and J by 6 bases, with 9 bases left in between.

V usage is TRBV20-1 and J usage is TRBJ1-5; possibly TRBD1 for D (6 bases). Germline assignment: CDR1 DFQATT and CDR2 SNEGSKA (reference sequence). V lost 3 bases and J 7 bases, leaving 13 bases between the germline ends. CDR3 length equals 13 residues. The CDR3 reads CSASLGAGQPQHF. The CDR3 coding sequence is TGCAGTGCTAGTTTGGGGGCGGGACAGCCCCAGCATTTT.

This rearrangement joins TRBV4-1 to TRBJ2-3; D gene unclear. CDR1 and CDR2 (germline): MGHRA, YSYEKL. The CDR3 has 12 amino acids. V was trimmed by 5 bases and J by 4 bases, leaving 7 bases between them. CDR3 loop: CASSTFPDTQYF. Here the CDR3 DNA reads TGCGCCAGCAGCACTTTTCCAGATACGCAGTATTTT.

As regards this clonotype: Being one base from a much bigger clone, this may be a read error. The V call is TRBV29-1, the J call TRBJ2-7, with 8 bases lining up with TRBD2. The CDR3 consists of 11 residues. The germline CDR1 and CDR2 sequences are SQVTM and ANQGSEA. Trimming took 4 bases from V and 8 from J; bases not matched to a gene: 4. The CDR3 spells CSVGAGEKQYV. The CDR3, as DNA: TGCAGCGTTGGAGCGGGAGAAAAGCAGTACGTC.

V gene TRBV10-3 combines with J gene TRBJ2-1; D possibly corresponds to TRBD2 (6 bases). There are 13 residues in the CDR3. V shed 7 bases and J shed 4 bases, with 11 bases lying between them. Germline values: CDR1 ENHRY, CDR2 SYGVKD. The CDR3 coding sequence is TGTGCCATCACGGGAGAGGTTTACAATGAGCAGTTCTTC. This codes for CAITGEVYNEQFF.